This T cell receptor (beta chain) emerged from a study of technical replicates of blood from a few donors. Trimming pared 6 bases from V and 2 bases from J, leaving 10 bases between. Per the germline V gene, CDR1 is MNHNY and CDR2 is SVGAGI (reference sequence). The CDR3 has 13 amino acids. Measured with immunoSEQ multiplex PCR; TCRdb has only the in-frame clones, and not every one. The table includes roughly 80,000 clones, 93% detected once. The source is a human donor in good health. The source material was T cells isolated from PBMCs. V gene TRBV6-6 combines with J gene TRBJ1-1; the D gene is possibly TRBD1 (6 bases). The CDR3 reads CASRQGINTEAFF. The CDR3 DNA reads as TGTGCCAGCAGACAGGGAATTAACACTGAAGCTTTCTTT.